This TCR beta chain was recovered during a study of glioma-infiltrating T cells. Across the study: Glioblastomas were WHO grade IV, sampled at first diagnosis; low-grade were grade II. Study-wide results and caveats: Tissue and blood shared very few CDR3 sequences.

Comments on this clonotype: The antigen is undetermined.

Amplification of TCR alpha and beta CDR3 regions from RNA used iRepertoire nested multiplex PCR. Using its own MiXCR run on the multiplex PCR reads, TCRdb lists one record per CDR3 protein. This sample has about 380,000 distinct CDR3 sequences; roughly 41% occur once, and the top ten carry 12%. Input material: glioma tissue, nonneoplastic brain tissue, or PBMCs (not recorded which). This TCR derives from a human donor with low-grade glioma or glioblastoma, undergoing nonglioma brain surgery, or in good health (not recorded which).

CDR3 sequence: CASSSGTSGSPYNEQFF. The CDR3 DNA is TGTGCCAGCAGCTCCGGGACTAGCGGGAGCCCCTACAATGAGCAGTTCTTC. The gene calls are TRBV7-9 and TRBJ2-1; 14 bases match TRBD2. V was pared by 4 bases and J by 2 bases, with 4 bases of the junction left unmatched. Germline V CDR1 and CDR2: SEHNR, FQNEAQ (reference sequence). The CDR3 runs 17 residues.